This TCR beta chain was identified in a study of T-cell reconstitution after alpha-beta-depleted transplantation in children. The study, taken as a whole, reports: T cells produced anew were the main source of T-cell counts and diversity one year after transplant. Approximately two months post-transplant, alpha-beta T cells reportedly originated from several hundred expanded graft clones. Recipient T cells and thymic progenitors that survived were the source of the high TCRbeta diversity seen at day 60 in some patients.

Comment on this clonotype: What it binds is unknown.

Unique molecular identifiers were built into the TCRbeta library. One entry per CDR3 protein results from TCRdb running MiXCR on the PCR reads. Of about 420,000 distinct CDR3 sequences listed, about 17% are singletons. The CDR3 is 12 amino acids. Per the germline V gene, CDR1 is MNHEY and CDR2 is SVGAGI. V was clipped by 4 bases and J by 7 bases; unmatched bases: 3. This TCR was recovered from a boy less than two years old who had a stem cell transplant for Wiskott-Aldrich syndrome, so the T cells may come from the graft donor. V is TRBV6-5 and J is TRBJ2-5; 7 nucleotides line up with TRBD1. The sample consisted of PBMCs, mostly from graft donor cells, taken 360 days after TCRalphabeta/CD19-depleted stem cell transplant. CDR3 DNA sequence: TGTGCCAGCAGTTCCCCAGGGGGGACCCAGTACTTC. Protein product: CASSSPGGTQYF.